This paragraph covers one T cell receptor beta chain sequence. A junction end diverges from the germline sequence, so it may reflect a read error. Clones were read by immunoSEQ multiplex PCR, and TCRdb kept only the in-frame ones, dropping some. The sample carries about 19,000 clones, about four fifths recorded once. This record belongs to a study of sequential checkpoint blockade in melanoma. As for the study in general: First-line arms were nivolumab then ipilimumab, or the reverse, randomized 1:1. Both treatment sequences were followed by maintenance nivolumab.

Documented treatment: randomized to nivolumab then ipilimumab (arm A) or the reverse (arm B). No patient had prior DNA-damaging chemotherapy. PBMC sorting kept live CD3+CD8+ cells without CD19 or CD56. This CDR3 is 13 amino acids long. Germline V CDR1 and CDR2: SGHNT, YYREEE (reference sequence). The clonotype originates from a human donor with melanoma. This specimen was CD8+ T cells sorted from blood (inferred from file names), taken from a patient given nivolumab and ipilimumab in sequence. The chain carries TRBV5-4 and TRBJ1-2, with D uncertain. Written as DNA, the CDR3 is TGCGCCAGCAGCTTGAGCGGAAACTATGGCTACACCTTC. Translation gives CASSLSGNYGYTF. The complete variable domain, with remaining parts taken from reference TRBV5-4 and TRBJ1-2, reads ETGVTQSPTHLIKTRGQQVTLRCSSQSGHNTVSWYQQALGQGPQFIFQYYREEENGRGNFPPRFSGLQFPNYSSELNVNALELDDSALYLCASSLSGNYGYTFGSGTRLTVV.